This is a list of T cell receptor beta chains from one sample in a study of graft-versus-host responses after intestinal transplantation. These receptors have no identified antigens. TCRdb's table, derived via immunoSEQ multiplex PCR, lists solely in-frame clones and lacks some. Of some 41,000 clones listed, approximately 95% are singletons. Here the sequenced sample was unstimulated CD8+ T cells sorted from spleen or lymph node cells, taken before transplant. The source is a human donor who was the organ donor for an intestinal transplant. Both conserved end residues are part of each CDR3. Fields, in order: V gene, J gene, CDR3 protein.

TRBV7-6,TRBJ1-2,CASSPGHLLNYGYTF
TRBV10-2,TRBJ2-7,CASSGYVQGRPYEQYF
TRBV7-9,TRBJ1-3,CASSPSFSSSGNTIYF
TRBV5-6,TRBJ2-2,CASTMSGLTTGELFF
TRBV6-1,TRBJ2-6,CASSERGQAAPRSGANVLTF
TRBV13,TRBJ2-5,CASSLVQGEETQYF
TRBV7-9,TRBJ2-1,CASSGLAGGHNEQFF
TRBV7-6,TRBJ2-2,CASSRYSGGGNTGELFF
TRBV19,TRBJ1-2,CASSIELTGADYTF
TRBV11-2,TRBJ1-1,CASSFPTGGAMNTEAFF
TRBV11-1,TRBJ1-6,CASSSFDRGLASPLHF
TRBV13,TRBJ1-1,CASSPPGWEVNTEAFF
TRBV6-4,TRBJ2-2,CASSERDTGELFF
TRBV29-1,TRBJ2-7,CSVGGTGYSYEQYF
TRBV29-1,TRBJ1-1,CSVVRAPLNTEAFF
TRBV13,TRBJ2-4,CASSLRTAILKNIQYF
TRBV9,TRBJ2-3,CASSVPTRGGSTDTQYF
TRBV2,TRBJ1-2,CASSEEQDRPPSHYGYTF
TRBV6-6,TRBJ1-5,CASSQGPWGSNQPQHF
TRBV7-6,TRBJ2-7,CASSSNWKKVPSSYEQYF
TRBV9,TRBJ1-3,CASSVDSSGNTIYF
TRBV11-2,TRBJ2-7,CASSSGVPSEQYF
TRBV19,TRBJ2-7,CASSMTSGGPYEQYF
TRBV7-9,TRBJ2-3,CASSENIAGPTDTQYF
TRBV7-9,TRBJ1-4,CASIGTGGNEKLFF
TRBV11-2,TRBJ1-2,CASSLPGHGYTF
TRBV25-1,TRBJ2-3,CASSKWDSTDTQYF
TRBV7-9,TRBJ1-2,CASRLAGGYGYTF
TRBV6-5,TRBJ1-1,CASSYSTGLMNTEAFF
TRBV5-1,TRBJ2-1,CASSLGIILLNNEQFF
TRBV18,TRBJ2-5,CASSPRKTQYF